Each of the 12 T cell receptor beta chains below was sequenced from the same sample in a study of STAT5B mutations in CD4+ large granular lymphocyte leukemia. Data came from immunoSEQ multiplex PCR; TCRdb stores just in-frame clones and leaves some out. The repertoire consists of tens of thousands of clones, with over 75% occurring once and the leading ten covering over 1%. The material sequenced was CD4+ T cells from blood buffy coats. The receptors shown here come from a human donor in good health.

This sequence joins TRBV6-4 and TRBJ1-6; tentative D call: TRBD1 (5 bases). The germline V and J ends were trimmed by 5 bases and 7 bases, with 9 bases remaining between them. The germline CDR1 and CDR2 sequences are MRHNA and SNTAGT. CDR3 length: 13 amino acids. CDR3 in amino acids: CASSTDSNSPLHF. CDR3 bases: TGTGCCAGCAGTACCGACAGCAATTCACCCCTCCACTTT.

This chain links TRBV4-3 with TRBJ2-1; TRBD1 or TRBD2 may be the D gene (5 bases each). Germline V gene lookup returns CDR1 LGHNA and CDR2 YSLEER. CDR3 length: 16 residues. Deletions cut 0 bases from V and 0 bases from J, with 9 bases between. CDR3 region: CASSQDGAGSYNEQFF. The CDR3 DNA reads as TGCGCCAGCAGCCAAGATGGGGCGGGCTCCTACAATGAGCAGTTCTTC.

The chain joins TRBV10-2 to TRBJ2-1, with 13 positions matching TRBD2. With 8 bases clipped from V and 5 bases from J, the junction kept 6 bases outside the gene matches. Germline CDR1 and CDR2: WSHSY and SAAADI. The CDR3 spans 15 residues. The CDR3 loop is CASRSGLAGDNEQFF. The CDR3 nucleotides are TGCGCCAGCCGAAGTGGACTAGCGGGGGACAATGAGCAGTTCTTC.

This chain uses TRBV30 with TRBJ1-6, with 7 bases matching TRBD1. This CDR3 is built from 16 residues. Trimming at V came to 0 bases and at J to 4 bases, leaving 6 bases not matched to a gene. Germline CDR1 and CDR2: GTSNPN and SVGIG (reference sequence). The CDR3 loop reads CAWSVSGGRYNSPLHF. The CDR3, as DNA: TGTGCCTGGAGTGTATCAGGGGGGAGATATAATTCACCCCTCCACTTT. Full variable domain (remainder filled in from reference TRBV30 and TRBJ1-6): SQTIHQWPATLVQPVGSPLSLECTVEGTSNPNLYWYRQAAGRGLQLLFYSVGIGQISSEVPQNLSASRPQDRQFILSSKKLLLSDSGFYLCAWSVSGGRYNSPLHFGNGTRLTVT.

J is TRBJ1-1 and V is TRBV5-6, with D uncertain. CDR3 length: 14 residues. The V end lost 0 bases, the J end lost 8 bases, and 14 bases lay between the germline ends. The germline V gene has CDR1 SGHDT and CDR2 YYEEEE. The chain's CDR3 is CASSLGGRGMEAFF. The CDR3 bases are TGTGCCAGCAGCTTGGGAGGGCGAGGTATGGAAGCTTTCTTT.

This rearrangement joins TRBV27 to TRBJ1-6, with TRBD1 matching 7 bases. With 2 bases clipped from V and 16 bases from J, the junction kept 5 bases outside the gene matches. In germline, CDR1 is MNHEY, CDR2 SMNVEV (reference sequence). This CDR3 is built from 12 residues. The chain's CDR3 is CASSLVGQRLHF. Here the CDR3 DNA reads TGTGCCAGCAGTTTAGTGGGACAGCGACTCCACTTT.

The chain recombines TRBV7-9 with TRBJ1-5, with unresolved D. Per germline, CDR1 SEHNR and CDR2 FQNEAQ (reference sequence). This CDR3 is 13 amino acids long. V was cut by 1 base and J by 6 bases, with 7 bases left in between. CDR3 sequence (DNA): TGTGCCAGCAGCTTAGATATGGGTCAGCCCCAGCATTTT. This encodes CASSLDMGQPQHF.

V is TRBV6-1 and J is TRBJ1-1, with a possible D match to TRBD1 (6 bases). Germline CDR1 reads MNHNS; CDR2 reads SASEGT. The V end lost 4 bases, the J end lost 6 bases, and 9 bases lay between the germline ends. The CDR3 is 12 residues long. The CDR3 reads CASSAYRAEAFF. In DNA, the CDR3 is TGTGCCAGCAGTGCATACAGGGCTGAAGCTTTCTTT.

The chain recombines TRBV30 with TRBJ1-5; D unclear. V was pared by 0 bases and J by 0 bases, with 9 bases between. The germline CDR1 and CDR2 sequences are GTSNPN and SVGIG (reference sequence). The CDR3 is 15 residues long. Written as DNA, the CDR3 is TGTGCCTGGAGTGTACCGGATCCTAGCAATCAGCCCCAGCATTTT. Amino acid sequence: CAWSVPDPSNQPQHF.

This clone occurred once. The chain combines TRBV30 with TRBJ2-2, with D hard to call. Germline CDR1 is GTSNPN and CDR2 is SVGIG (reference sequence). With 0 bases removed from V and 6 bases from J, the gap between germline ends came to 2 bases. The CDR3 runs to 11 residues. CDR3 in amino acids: CAWSVAGELFF. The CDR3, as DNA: TGTGCCTGGAGTGTAGCCGGGGAGCTGTTTTTT.

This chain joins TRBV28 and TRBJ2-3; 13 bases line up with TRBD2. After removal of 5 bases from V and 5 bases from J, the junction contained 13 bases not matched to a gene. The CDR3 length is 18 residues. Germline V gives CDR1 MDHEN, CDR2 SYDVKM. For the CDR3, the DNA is TGTGCCAGCAGTCCTACCACCGGACTAGCGGGAGCGGAAGATACGCAGTATTTT. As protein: CASSPTTGLAGAEDTQYF. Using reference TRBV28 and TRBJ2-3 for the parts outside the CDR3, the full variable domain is DVKVTQSSRYLVKRTGEKVFLECVQDMDHENMFWYRQDPGLGLRLIYFSYDVKMKEKGDIPEGYSVSREKKERFSLILESASTNQTSMYLCASSPTTGLAGAEDTQYFGPGTRLTVL.

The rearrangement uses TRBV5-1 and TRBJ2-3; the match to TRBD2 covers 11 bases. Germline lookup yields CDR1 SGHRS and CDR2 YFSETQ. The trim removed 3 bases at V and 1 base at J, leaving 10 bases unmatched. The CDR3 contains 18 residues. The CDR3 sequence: CASSSIPTSGRGTDTQYF. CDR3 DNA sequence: TGCGCCAGCAGCTCGATCCCCACTAGCGGGAGAGGCACAGATACGCAGTATTTT.